The 24 T cell receptor beta chains below all came from one sample that was sequenced in a study of OX40 agonist ivuxolimab in advanced cancers. Measured with immunoSEQ multiplex PCR; TCRdb has only the in-frame clones, and not every one. The sample includes 60,000 to 70,000 clones, 80% to 90% of them seen just once. Here the sequenced sample was CD4+ or CD8+ T cells sorted from blood, taken in a trial of the OX40 agonist ivuxolimab. The receptors originated from an adult with an advanced solid tumor such as melanoma, head and neck, liver or kidney cancer.

The chain joins TRBV2 to TRBJ1-6, with 7 bases matching TRBD1. With V trimmed by 8 bases and J by 9 bases, 13 bases remained unmatched. The germline gives CDR1 SNHLY, CDR2 FYNNEI. The CDR3 consists of 15 residues. The CDR3 DNA reads as TGTGCCAGCCGCTGGGAGGGGACAGAGGGTTCACCCCTCCACTTT. This translates into CASRWEGTEGSPLHF. Using reference TRBV2 and TRBJ1-6 for the parts outside the CDR3, the full variable domain is EPEVTQTPSHQVTQMGQEVILRCVPISNHLYFYWYRQILGQKVEFLVSFYNNEISEKSEIFDDQFSVERPDGSNFTLKIRSTKLEDSAMYFCASRWEGTEGSPLHFGNGTRLTVT.

The CDR3 nucleotides read TGCGCCAGCAGCTTGGCCGGGAGCTATGGCTACACCTTC. It specifies CASSLAGSYGYTF. This sequence joins TRBV5-1 and TRBJ1-2, with D hard to call. The CDR3 extends over 13 amino acids. From germline, CDR1 is SGHRS and CDR2 YFSETQ. V lost 0 bases and J lost 4, with 7 bases in between.

The V call is TRBV5-6, the J call TRBJ2-5, with 8 positions matching TRBD2. The germline V gene has CDR1 SGHDT and CDR2 YYEEEE. Unmatched junction bases numbered 11, after V lost 4 bases and J lost 9 bases. This CDR3 region has 14 residues. The CDR3 DNA sequence: TGTGCCAGCAGCCCGGGGACTAGTTCTTCCGCCCAGTACTTC. Translating gives CASSPGTSSSAQYF.

This chain uses TRBV28 with TRBJ1-2; 7 bases are a match to TRBD1. CDR1 and CDR2 (germline): MDHEN, SYDVKM. V was clipped by 2 bases and J by 2 bases; unmatched bases: 5. This CDR3 region has 15 residues. In DNA form, the CDR3 reads TGTGCCAGCAGTTTACTGACAGGGTGGAACTATGGCTACACCTTC. Its translation is CASSLLTGWNYGYTF.

The V gene is TRBV10-2, the J gene TRBJ2-3, with D perhaps matching TRBD1 or TRBD2 (5 bases each). Trimming left V 5 bases short and J 5 bases short, with 11 bases between. Per germline, CDR1 WSHSY and CDR2 SAAADI. The CDR3 is made up of 13 amino acids. CDR3 coding DNA: TGCGCCAGCAGTTGGGGGTGGGGAGATACGCAGTATTTT. Translating it yields CASSWGWGDTQYF.

The table lists this clone with a count of one. The V and J genes are TRBV9 and TRBJ2-2; D may be TRBD1 (6 bases). Germline CDR1 SGDLS, CDR2 YYNGEE. V was clipped by 3 bases and J by 0 bases, with 12 bases between them. The CDR3 extends over 16 amino acids. The DNA of the CDR3 is TGTGCCAGCAGCGCCCGACAGGATTCGAACACCGGGGAGCTGTTTTTT. Translating gives CASSARQDSNTGELFF.

The V gene is TRBV9, the J gene TRBJ2-7, with 9 bases lining up with TRBD1. The germline V gene encodes CDR1 SGDLS and CDR2 YYNGEE. V trimming: 0 bases; J trimming: 0 bases; junction bases outside the gene matches: 1. The CDR3 loop spans 15 amino acids. The CDR3 DNA reads TGTGCCAGCAGCGTAGGGACAGGGGCCTCCTACGAGCAGTACTTC. Translation: CASSVGTGASYEQYF.

The V gene is TRBV7-2, the J gene TRBJ2-5; 9 positions agree with TRBD1. J was trimmed by 5 bases and V by 4 bases; bases with no gene match: 5. Germline V CDR1 and CDR2: SGHTA, FQGNSA. CDR3 length: 14 amino acids. The CDR3 spells CASSSGQGGETQYF. CDR3 bases: TGTGCCAGCAGCTCGGGACAGGGAGGCGAGACCCAGTACTTC. Full variable domain (remainder filled in from reference TRBV7-2 and TRBJ2-5): GAGVSQSPSNKVTEKGKDVELRCDPISGHTALYWYRQSLGQGLEFLIYFQGNSAPDKSGLPSDRFSAERTGGSVSTLTIQRTQQEDSAVYLCASSSGQGGETQYFGPGTRLLVL.

Only a few counts were recorded for this clone. The chain couples TRBV5-4 to TRBJ2-1, with no clear D. The CDR3 consists of 15 residues. Deletions cut 4 bases from V and 3 bases from J, with 14 bases between. Germline V gene sequence: CDR1 SGHNT, CDR2 YYREEE (reference sequence). The CDR3 region has the DNA TGTGCCAGCAGCAAGGTGGGGTCCCTCTACAATGAGCAGTTCTTC. Its translation is CASSKVGSLYNEQFF.

The CDR3 here is CASSASGGSGAGGNEQFF. The CDR3 DNA is TGTGCCAGCAGCGCTTCCGGAGGGAGTGGAGCGGGAGGTAATGAGCAGTTCTTC. The genes are TRBV9 and TRBJ2-1; 9 nucleotides match TRBD2. The germline CDR1 and CDR2 sequences are SGDLS and YYNGEE. V shed 3 bases and J 7 bases; nucleotides not matched to a gene: 17. The CDR3 is 18 amino acids.

This sequence joins TRBV11-2 and TRBJ2-5, with TRBD2 matching 12 bases. CDR3 size: 17 residues. Germline V gene lookup returns CDR1 SGHAT and CDR2 FQNNGV. V was clipped by 6 bases and J by 1 base; unmatched bases: 9. The DNA of the CDR3 is TGTGCCAGCAGGGATCCTAGCGGGAGGGCCGTCCAAGAGACCCAGTACTTC. Translation: CASRDPSGRAVQETQYF.

The V and J genes are TRBV4-3 and TRBJ2-1, with TRBD2 matching 9 bases. The V gene end was trimmed by 1 base and the J gene end by 8 bases; junction bases not matched to a gene: 6. Germline-derived CDR1 and CDR2 are LGHNA and YSLEER. This CDR3 is 15 amino acids long. CDR3 region: CASSQVAGGPYEQFF. The CDR3 coding sequence is TGCGCCAGCAGCCAAGTTGCGGGGGGGCCTTATGAGCAGTTCTTC.

The chain is built from TRBV6-1 and TRBJ2-7; TRBD2 is a possible D gene (6 bases). V was trimmed by 8 bases and J by 4 bases, leaving 9 bases between them. The CDR3 runs to 11 residues. Germline V gene data show CDR1 as MNHNS and CDR2 as SASEGT. The CDR3 reads CASRREYEQYF. CDR3 sequence (DNA): TGTGCCAGCCGGCGGGAATACGAGCAGTACTTC.

The CDR3 reads CATSSDPGQEETQYF. CDR3 DNA sequence: TGTGCCACCAGCAGCGATCCGGGGCAGGAGGAGACCCAGTACTTC. The V gene is TRBV15, the J gene TRBJ2-5; D may correspond to TRBD1 or TRBD2 (5 bases each). Germline CDR1 is LNHNV and CDR2 is YYDKDF (reference sequence). Trimming cost V 3 bases and J 5 bases, with 16 bases left between them. This CDR3 region has 15 residues.

The table lists this clone with a few counts. This chain connects TRBV2 to TRBJ2-3, with D tentatively TRBD2 (5 bases). V was trimmed by 5 bases and J by 3 bases, leaving 12 bases between them. In germline, CDR1 is SNHLY, CDR2 FYNNEI. The CDR3 has 14 residues. CDR3 loop: CASSRRTGTDTQYF. CDR3 nucleotides: TGTGCCAGCAGTCGTCGGACGGGGACAGATACGCAGTATTTT.

This clone is a singleton in its sample. The gene calls are TRBV29-1 and TRBJ2-7; unclear D gene. The germline V gene has CDR1 SQVTM and CDR2 ANQGSEA. V lost 3 bases, J lost 3 bases, and 12 bases lay in between. The CDR3 consists of 13 residues. CDR3 region: CSVELRAGYEQYF. The DNA for the CDR3 is TGCAGCGTTGAGCTCCGGGCCGGCTACGAGCAGTACTTC.

This chain joins TRBV29-1 and TRBJ1-1; 8 nucleotides line up with TRBD1. There are 12 residues in the CDR3. V was pared by 6 bases and J by 4 bases, with 4 bases of the junction left unmatched. Germline-derived CDR1 and CDR2 are SQVTM and ANQGSEA. The DNA for the CDR3 is TGCAGCGTCCAACAGGGGGGCACTGAAGCTTTCTTT. It is translated as CSVQQGGTEAFF.

This chain links TRBV28 with TRBJ2-6; possibly TRBD1 for D (5 bases). The germline V and J ends were trimmed by 5 bases and 1 base, with 12 bases remaining between them. The CDR3 is 16 residues long. Germline V lookup: CDR1 MDHEN, CDR2 SYDVKM. As DNA, the CDR3 is TGTGCCAGCAGTATCCCAGGGCTTTCTGGGGCCAACGTCCTGACTTTC. Translated, it gives CASSIPGLSGANVLTF.

CDR3 DNA sequence: TGCAGCGTGTCGGGGACCGGGAGCTCCTACAATGAGCAGTTCTTC. Translating gives CSVSGTGSSYNEQFF. The rearrangement links TRBV29-1 to TRBJ2-1; TRBD2 might be the D (6 bases). Germline assignment: CDR1 SQVTM and CDR2 ANQGSEA. V lost 6 bases and J lost 0, with 15 bases in between. CDR3 length equals 15 residues.

The gene calls are TRBV2 and TRBJ2-2; D not certain. V lost 7 bases to trimming and J lost 0 bases, with 9 bases between them. Germline loops: CDR1 SNHLY, CDR2 FYNNEI. The CDR3 is made up of 14 amino acids. CDR3 region: CASIATANTGELFF. The CDR3 nucleotides read TGTGCCAGCATTGCGACTGCGAACACCGGGGAGCTGTTTTTT.

The rearrangement uses TRBV27 and TRBJ2-1; D is uncertain. The germline CDR1 and CDR2 sequences are MNHEY and SMNVEV (reference sequence). The germline V and J ends were trimmed by 2 bases and 7 bases, with 12 bases remaining between them. The CDR3 covers 14 residues. CDR3 coding DNA: TGTGCCAGCAGTTTACAATTAGCAGGTAATGAGCAGTTCTTC. Its protein product is CASSLQLAGNEQFF.

V is TRBV28 and J is TRBJ1-3; D call uncertain. CDR1 and CDR2 from the germline V gene are MDHEN and SYDVKM. V lost 5 bases and J lost 0, with 11 bases in between. CDR3 length: 15 residues. The CDR3 reads CASSEASSSGNTIYF. The CDR3 region has the DNA TGTGCCAGCAGTGAAGCCTCGAGCTCTGGAAACACCATATATTTT.

The rearrangement links TRBV11-3 to TRBJ2-2, with D possibly matching TRBD2 (5 bases). V lost 1 base, J lost 5 bases, and 5 bases lay in between. The CDR3 has 13 amino acids. The germline V gene encodes CDR1 SGHNT and CDR2 YENEEA. In DNA, the CDR3 is TGTGCCAGCAGCTTAGCGGGGACCGGGGAGCTGTTTTTT. Translated, it gives CASSLAGTGELFF.

The chain joins TRBV30 to TRBJ2-2, with D tentatively TRBD1 (6 bases). This CDR3 has 14 residues. V lost 7 bases, J lost 2 bases, and 14 bases lay in between. Germline-derived CDR1 and CDR2 are GTSNPN and SVGIG (reference sequence). CDR3 sequence: CASRGVANTGELFF. CDR3 sequence (DNA): TGTGCCTCCAGGGGAGTAGCCAACACCGGGGAGCTGTTTTTT.